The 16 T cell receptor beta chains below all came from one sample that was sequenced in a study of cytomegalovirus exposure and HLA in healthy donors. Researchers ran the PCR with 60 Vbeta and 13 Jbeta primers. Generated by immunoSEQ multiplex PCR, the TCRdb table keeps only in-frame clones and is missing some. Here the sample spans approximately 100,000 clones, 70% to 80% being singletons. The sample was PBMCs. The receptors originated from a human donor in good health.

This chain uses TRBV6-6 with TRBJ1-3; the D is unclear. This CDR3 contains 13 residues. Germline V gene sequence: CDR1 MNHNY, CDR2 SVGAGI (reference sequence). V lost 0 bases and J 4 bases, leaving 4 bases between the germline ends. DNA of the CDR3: TGTGCCAGCAGTTACTCGAGGGGAAACACCATATATTTT. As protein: CASSYSRGNTIYF.

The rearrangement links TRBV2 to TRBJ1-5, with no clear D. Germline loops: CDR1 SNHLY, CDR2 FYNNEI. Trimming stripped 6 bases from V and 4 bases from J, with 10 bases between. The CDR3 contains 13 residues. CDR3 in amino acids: CASRPEENQPQHF. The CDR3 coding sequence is TGTGCCAGCAGACCCGAGGAAAATCAGCCCCAGCATTTT.

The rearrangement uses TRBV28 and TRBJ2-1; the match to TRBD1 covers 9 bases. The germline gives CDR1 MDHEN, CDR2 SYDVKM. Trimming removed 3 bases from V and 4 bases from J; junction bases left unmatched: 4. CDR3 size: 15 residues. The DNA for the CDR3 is TGTGCCAGCAGTTTGTTCGGGACAGGGTACAATGAGCAGTTCTTC. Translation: CASSLFGTGYNEQFF.

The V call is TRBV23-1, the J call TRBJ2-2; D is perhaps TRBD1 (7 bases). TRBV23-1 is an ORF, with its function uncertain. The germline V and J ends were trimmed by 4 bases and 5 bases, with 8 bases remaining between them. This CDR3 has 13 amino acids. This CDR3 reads CASSPGGTGELFF. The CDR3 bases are TGCGCCAGCAGTCCAGGGGGGACCGGGGAGCTGTTTTTT.

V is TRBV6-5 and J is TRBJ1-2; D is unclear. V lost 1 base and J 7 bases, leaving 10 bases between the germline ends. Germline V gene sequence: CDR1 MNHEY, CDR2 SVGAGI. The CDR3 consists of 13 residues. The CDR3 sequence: CASSYFGDLGYTF. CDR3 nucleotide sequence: TGTGCCAGCAGTTACTTCGGGGATCTTGGCTACACCTTC.

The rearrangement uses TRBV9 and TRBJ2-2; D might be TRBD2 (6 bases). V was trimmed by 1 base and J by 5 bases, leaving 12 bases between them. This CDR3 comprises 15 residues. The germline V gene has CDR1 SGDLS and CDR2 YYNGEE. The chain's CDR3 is CASSVSGGKTGELFF. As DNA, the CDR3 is TGTGCCAGCAGCGTATCAGGAGGGAAAACCGGGGAGCTGTTTTTT.

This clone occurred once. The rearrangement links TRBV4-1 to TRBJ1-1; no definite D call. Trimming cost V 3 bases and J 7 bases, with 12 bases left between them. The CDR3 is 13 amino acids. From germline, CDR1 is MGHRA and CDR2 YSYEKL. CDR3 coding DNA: TGCGCCAGCAGCCAGTTCAACACGAATGAAGCTTTCTTT. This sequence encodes CASSQFNTNEAFF.

As DNA, the CDR3 is TGTGCCATCAGTGATGGACGACTAGCGGGGCGCCAAGAGACCCAGTACTTC. Translated, it gives CAISDGRLAGRQETQYF. The chain couples TRBV10-3 to TRBJ2-5, with TRBD2 identical over 11 bases. Germline CDR1 reads ENHRY; CDR2 reads SYGVKD. The CDR3 contains 17 residues. V lost 3 bases, J lost 1 base, and 7 bases stayed unmatched.

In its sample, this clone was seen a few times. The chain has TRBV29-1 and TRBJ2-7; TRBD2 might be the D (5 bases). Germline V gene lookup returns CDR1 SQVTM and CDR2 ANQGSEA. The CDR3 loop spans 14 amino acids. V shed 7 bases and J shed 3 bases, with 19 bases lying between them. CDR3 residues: CSGTFDLTGYEQYF. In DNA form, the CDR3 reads TGCAGCGGGACTTTCGACCTTACCGGCTACGAGCAGTACTTC.

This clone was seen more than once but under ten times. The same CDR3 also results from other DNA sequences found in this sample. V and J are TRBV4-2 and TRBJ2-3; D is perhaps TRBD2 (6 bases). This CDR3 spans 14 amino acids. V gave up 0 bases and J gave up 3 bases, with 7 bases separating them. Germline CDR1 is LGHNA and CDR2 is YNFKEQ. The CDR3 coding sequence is TGTGCCAGCAGCCAAGATCGGGGGACAGATACGCAGTATTTT. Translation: CASSQDRGTDTQYF.

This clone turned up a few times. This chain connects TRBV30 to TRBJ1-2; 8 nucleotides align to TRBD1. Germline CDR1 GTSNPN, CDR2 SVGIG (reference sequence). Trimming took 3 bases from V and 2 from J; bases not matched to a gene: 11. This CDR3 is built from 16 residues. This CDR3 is CAWRGGTGGPNYGYTF. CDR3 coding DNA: TGTGCCTGGAGGGGAGGGACAGGAGGTCCGAACTATGGCTACACCTTC.

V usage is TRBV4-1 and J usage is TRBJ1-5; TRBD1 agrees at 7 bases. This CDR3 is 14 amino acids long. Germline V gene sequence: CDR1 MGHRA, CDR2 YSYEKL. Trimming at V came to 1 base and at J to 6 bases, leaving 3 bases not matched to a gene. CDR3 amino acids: CASSQGQGGQPQHF. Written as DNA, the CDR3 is TGCGCCAGCAGCCAAGGACAGGGCGGTCAGCCCCAGCATTTT.

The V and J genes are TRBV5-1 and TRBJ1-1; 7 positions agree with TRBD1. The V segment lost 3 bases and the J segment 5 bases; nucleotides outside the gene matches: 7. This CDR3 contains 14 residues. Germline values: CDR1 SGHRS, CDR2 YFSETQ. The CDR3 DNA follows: TGCGCCAGCAGCTCCGGGACAGAGGGTACTGAAGCTTTCTTT. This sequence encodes CASSSGTEGTEAFF.

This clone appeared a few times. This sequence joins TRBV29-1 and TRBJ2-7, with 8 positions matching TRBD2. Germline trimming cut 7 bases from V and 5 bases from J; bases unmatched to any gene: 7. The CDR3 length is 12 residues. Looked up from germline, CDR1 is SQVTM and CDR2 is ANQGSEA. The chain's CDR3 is CSATRGADEQYF. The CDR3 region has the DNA TGCAGCGCTACGCGGGGGGCCGACGAGCAGTACTTC.

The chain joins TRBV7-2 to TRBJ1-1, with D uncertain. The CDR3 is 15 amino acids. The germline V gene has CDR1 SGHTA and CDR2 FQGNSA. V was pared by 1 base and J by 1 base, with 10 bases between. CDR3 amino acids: CASSLGQAQNTEAFF. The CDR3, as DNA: TGTGCCAGCAGCTTAGGGCAGGCCCAGAACACTGAAGCTTTCTTT.

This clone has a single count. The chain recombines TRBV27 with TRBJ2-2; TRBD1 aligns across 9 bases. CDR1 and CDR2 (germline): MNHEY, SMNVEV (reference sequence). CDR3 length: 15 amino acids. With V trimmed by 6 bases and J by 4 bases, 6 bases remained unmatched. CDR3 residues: CASSRDRAGTGELFF. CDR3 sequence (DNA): TGTGCCAGCAGCCGGGACAGGGCGGGCACCGGGGAGCTGTTTTTT.